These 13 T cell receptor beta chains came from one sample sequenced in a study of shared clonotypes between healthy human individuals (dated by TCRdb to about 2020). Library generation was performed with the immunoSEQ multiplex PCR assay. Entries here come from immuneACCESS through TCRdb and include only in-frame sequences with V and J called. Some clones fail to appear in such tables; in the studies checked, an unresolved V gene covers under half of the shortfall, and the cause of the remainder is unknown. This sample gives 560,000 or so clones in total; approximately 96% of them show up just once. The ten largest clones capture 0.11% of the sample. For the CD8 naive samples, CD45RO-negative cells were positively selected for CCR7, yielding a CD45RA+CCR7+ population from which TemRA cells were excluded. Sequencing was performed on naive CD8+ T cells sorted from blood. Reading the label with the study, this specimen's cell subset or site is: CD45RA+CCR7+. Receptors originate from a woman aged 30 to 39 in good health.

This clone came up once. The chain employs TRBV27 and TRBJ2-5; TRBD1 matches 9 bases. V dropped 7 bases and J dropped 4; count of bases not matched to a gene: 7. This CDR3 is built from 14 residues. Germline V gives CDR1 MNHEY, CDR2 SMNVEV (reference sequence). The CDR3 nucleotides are TGTGCCAGCAACCCGGGACAGGGCCCAGAGACCCAGTACTTC. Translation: CASNPGQGPETQYF.

The CDR3 reads CASSESGSRMETQYF. CDR3 DNA: TGTGCCAGTTCCGAATCAGGGAGTCGGATGGAGACCCAGTACTTC. The chain links TRBV6-4 to TRBJ2-5; D could derive from TRBD1 or TRBD2 (5 bases each). Germline CDR1 and CDR2: MRHNA and SNTAGT. The CDR3 extends over 15 amino acids. Trimming stripped 9 bases from V and 5 bases from J, with 22 bases between.

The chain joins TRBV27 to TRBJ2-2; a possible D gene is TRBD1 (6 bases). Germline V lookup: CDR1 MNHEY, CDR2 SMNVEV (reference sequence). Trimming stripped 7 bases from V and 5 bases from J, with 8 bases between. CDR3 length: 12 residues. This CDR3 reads CASTQGTGELFF. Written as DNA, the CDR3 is TGTGCCAGCACCCAGGGGACCGGGGAGCTGTTTTTT.

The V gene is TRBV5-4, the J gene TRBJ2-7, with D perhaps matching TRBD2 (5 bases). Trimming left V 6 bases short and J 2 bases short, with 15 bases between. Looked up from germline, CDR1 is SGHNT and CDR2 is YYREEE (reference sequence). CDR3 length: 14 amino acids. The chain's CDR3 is CASTRLPGAYEQYF. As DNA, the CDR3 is TGTGCCAGCACCCGCCTGCCCGGGGCCTACGAGCAGTACTTC.

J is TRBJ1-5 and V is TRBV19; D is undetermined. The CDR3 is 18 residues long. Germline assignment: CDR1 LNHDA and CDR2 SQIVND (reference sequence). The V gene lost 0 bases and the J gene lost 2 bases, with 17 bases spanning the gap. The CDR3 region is CASSIDLQLYSRNQPQHF. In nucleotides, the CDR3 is TGTGCCAGTAGTATAGATCTACAATTGTACAGTCGCAATCAGCCCCAGCATTTT. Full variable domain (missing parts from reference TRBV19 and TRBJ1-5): DGGITQSPKYLFRKEGQNVTLSCEQNLNHDAMYWYRQDPGQGLRLIYYSQIVNDFQKGDIAEGYSVSREKKESFPLTVTSAQKNPTAFYLCASSIDLQLYSRNQPQHFGDGTRLSIL.

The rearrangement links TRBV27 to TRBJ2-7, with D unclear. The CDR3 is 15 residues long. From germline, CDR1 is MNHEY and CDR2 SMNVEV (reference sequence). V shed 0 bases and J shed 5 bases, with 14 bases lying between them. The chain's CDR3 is CASSLSWSARDEQYF. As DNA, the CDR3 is TGTGCCAGCAGTTTATCTTGGTCAGCACGAGACGAGCAGTACTTC.

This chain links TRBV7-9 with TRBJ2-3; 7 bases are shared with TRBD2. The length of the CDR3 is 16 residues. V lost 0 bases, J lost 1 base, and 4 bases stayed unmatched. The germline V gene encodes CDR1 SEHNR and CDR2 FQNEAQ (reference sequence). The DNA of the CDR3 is TGTGCCAGCAGCTTAGCCGCTAGCGGAGGCACAGATACGCAGTATTTT. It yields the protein CASSLAASGGTDTQYF. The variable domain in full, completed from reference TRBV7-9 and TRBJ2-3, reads DTGVSQNPRHKITKRGQNVTFRCDPISEHNRLYWYRQTLGQGPEFLTYFQNEAQLEKSRLLSDRFSAERPKGSFSTLEIQRTEQGDSAMYLCASSLAASGGTDTQYFGPGTRLTVL.

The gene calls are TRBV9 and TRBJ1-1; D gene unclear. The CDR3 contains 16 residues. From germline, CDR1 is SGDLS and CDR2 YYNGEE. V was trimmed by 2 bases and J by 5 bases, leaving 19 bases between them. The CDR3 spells CASSVTDAGLGTEAFF. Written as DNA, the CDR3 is TGTGCCAGCAGCGTTACCGACGCGGGGTTGGGAACTGAAGCTTTCTTT.

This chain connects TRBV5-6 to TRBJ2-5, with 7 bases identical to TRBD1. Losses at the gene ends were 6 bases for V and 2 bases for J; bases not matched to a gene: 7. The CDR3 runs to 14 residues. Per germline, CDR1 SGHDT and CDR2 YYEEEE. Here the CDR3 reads CASTLRQGQETQYF. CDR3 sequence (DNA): TGTGCCAGCACCCTAAGACAGGGACAAGAGACCCAGTACTTC.

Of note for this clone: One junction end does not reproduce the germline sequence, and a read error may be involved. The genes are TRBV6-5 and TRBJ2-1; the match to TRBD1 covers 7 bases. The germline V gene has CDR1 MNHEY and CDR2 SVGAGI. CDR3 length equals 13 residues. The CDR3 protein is CASSYFVRDRVIF. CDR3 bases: TGTGCCAGCAGTTATTTTGTGAGAGACAGGGTGATCTTC.

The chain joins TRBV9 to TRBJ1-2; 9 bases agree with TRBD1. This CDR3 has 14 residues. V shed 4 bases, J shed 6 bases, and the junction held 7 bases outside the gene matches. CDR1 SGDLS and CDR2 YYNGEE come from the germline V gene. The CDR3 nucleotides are TGTGCCAGCAGCATCCTCCGGGACAGGGATGGCTACACCTTC. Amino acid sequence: CASSILRDRDGYTF.

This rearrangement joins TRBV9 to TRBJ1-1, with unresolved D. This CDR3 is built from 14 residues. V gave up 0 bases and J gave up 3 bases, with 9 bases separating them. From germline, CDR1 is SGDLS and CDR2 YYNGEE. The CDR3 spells CASSVVQSYTEAFF. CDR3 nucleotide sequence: TGTGCCAGCAGCGTAGTACAGTCTTACACTGAAGCTTTCTTT. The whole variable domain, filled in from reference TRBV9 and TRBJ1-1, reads DSGVTQTPKHLITATGQRVTLRCSPRSGDLSVYWYQQSLDQGLQFLIQYYNGEERAKGNILERFSAQQFPDLHSELNLSSLELGDSALYFCASSVVQSYTEAFFGQGTRLTVV.

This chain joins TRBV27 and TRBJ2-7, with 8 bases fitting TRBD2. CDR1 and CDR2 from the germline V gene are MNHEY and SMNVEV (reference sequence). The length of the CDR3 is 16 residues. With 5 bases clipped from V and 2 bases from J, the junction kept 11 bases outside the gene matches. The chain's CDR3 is CASSPQSSGATYEQYF. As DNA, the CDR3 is TGTGCCAGCAGTCCCCAAAGTAGCGGGGCGACCTACGAGCAGTACTTC.